This TCR beta chain originates from a study of PD-L1 blockade in urothelial cancer (TCRdb year 2017). About the investigation overall: All patients started therapy around 2014 and received atezolizumab 1,200 mg intravenously every 3 weeks. Blood samples were analyzed at two time points: 3 weeks after treatment start (second dose) and 6 weeks after treatment start. Pretreatment blood TCR-seq was available for around 29 patients, at least one posttreatment blood collection was obtained for 25 or so patients, and tumor TCR-seq was available for 25 or so patients. Patients had an ECOG performance status of 0 or 1 and had received between 0 and 3 prior chemotherapy regimens. The study was an exploratory multi-omic analysis of somatic, immune and clinical correlates of response to PD-L1 blockade with atezolizumab in urothelial cancer. TCR sequencing covered pretreatment tumor samples and matched, serially collected peripheral blood taken before and after atezolizumab treatment. Blood samples yielded a median of roughly 140,000 T cells and roughly 80,000 unique TCRs, with median clonality roughly 0.082. Durable clinical benefit was achieved by nine patients and was not achieved by 20 patients. In the same patients who had TCR sequencing, pretreatment tumors also underwent whole exome sequencing and RNA sequencing. About 90% of the roughly 29 patients were identified as males with urothelial cancer of bladder origin, and a prior smoking history was reported by 18 of 29 patients. Durable clinical benefit was defined as progression-free survival longer than 6 months, and TCR features were also tested against progression-free and overall survival.

General findings and caveats noted by the study authors: Small sample size (n of about 30) and many exploratory analyses mean the results are intended to be hypothesis-generating. Greater expansion of tumor-associated TCR clones in peripheral blood 3 weeks after the start of treatment was observed in patients with durable benefit (n ≈ 22, p = 0.022). A pretreatment peripheral blood TCR clonality below the median was linked to improved progression-free and overall survival.

Synthetic TCR analog templates were spiked into each PCR so that absolute template abundance could be estimated from read counts. The immunoSEQ assay was used to amplify TCRbeta CDR3 regions from genomic DNA with bias-controlled V and J gene primers. Sequencing of rearranged TCRbeta segments was performed at approximately 20X coverage. The authors processed their data as follows. Sequencing errors were corrected by clustering, and CDR3s were annotated against IMGT so that V, D and J genes could be assigned. Only productive TCRbeta rearrangements were used in downstream analyses, excluding out-of-frame or stop-codon sequences. To compute clonality, Shannon entropy was normalized by the log of the number of unique productive sequences and then subtracted from one. Clones differing between time points or between blood and tumor were identified using Fisher's exact test with Benjamini-Hochberg correction, with an adjusted p below 0.01 applied as the threshold. TCRdb holds this immuneACCESS table with in-frame rearrangements only. Some clones are missing; in checked studies, unresolved V genes explain under half, and the rest has no known cause. From that table come the V and J calls and clone size; the DNA was used to work out D and trimming. The table for this sample lists almost 90,000 clones; 84% of them were counted only once. 2% to 2.5% of the sample belongs to the ten largest clones.

Details on this clone: Its antigen is still unknown. No much larger clonotype is one base removed from it; base qualities were not supplied.

What this sample's time point label stands for: pretreatment peripheral blood. A cohort of 25 to 35 patients with locally advanced or metastatic urothelial carcinoma, treated at Memorial Sloan Kettering on a trial protocol, was included. Peripheral blood mononuclear cells were collected pretreatment and during treatment, with between 1 and 8 total time points obtained per patient. The Qiagen DNeasy Blood extraction kit was used to purify genomic DNA from total PBMCs and from tumor samples. PBMCs were collected pretreatment and during treatment, and were isolated and stored as previously described. Sequenced here: PBMCs, sampled around atezolizumab (anti-PD-L1) treatment. The origin of this receptor is a man in his sixties with urothelial cancer.

The DNA reads TGCAGTGGGGGACAGGTACCGTACGAGCAGTACTTC. This is translated as CSGGQVPYEQYF. The sequence is built from TRBV29-1 and TRBJ2-7; TRBD1 agrees with 8 junctional bases. CDR1 and CDR2 are read off the germline V gene as SQVTM and ANQGSEA. Including cysteine and phenylalanine, the CDR3 has 12 amino acids. Only the CDR3 portion is preserved as DNA: 36 bases, with reading frame beginning at the first base.